This T cell receptor (beta chain) emerged from a study of blood T cell repertoires in COVID-19. About the study: Collection of acute and convalescent COVID-19 samples took place in the United States, Italy and Spain. PBMCs, B-cell-depleted T cells, or T cells provided the cDNA or gDNA that made up the material.

The assay was immunoSEQ multiplex PCR, and TCRdb's table has in-frame clones only and misses some. Of about 530,000 clones listed, roughly nine tenths are singletons. The CDR3 totals 13 residues. Looked up from germline, CDR1 is SGHAT and CDR2 is FQNNGV. V was pared by 1 base and J by 5 bases, with 8 bases between. The chain recombines TRBV11-2 with TRBJ2-5; D remains unclear. The sequence was obtained from a woman aged 45-65 years with COVID-19, enrolled during active disease. Input material: peripheral blood. This chain's CDR3 is CASSLGAPETQYF. The CDR3 DNA reads as TGTGCCAGCAGCTTAGGGGCTCCGGAGACCCAGTACTTC.